The entry below gives a single T cell receptor beta chain sequence along with its context. TCRdb's copy holds only in-frame clones and misses some; the assay was immunoSEQ multiplex PCR. Of approximately 250,000 clones in the sample, around four fifths were seen once. The sample is drawn from a study of blood T cell repertoires in COVID-19. The CDR3 totals 15 residues. Germline CDR1 WSHSY, CDR2 SAAADI. Trimming left V 6 bases short and J 8 bases short, with 20 bases between. Input material: peripheral blood. This TCR was sampled from a woman in her fifties or sixties with active or convalescent COVID-19. The chain carries TRBV10-2 and TRBJ2-1, with D possibly matching TRBD2 (6 bases). The DNA of the CDR3 is TGCGCCAGCAGGGACCATCAGCAGTGGGGGGATGAGCAGTTCTTC. Its translation: CASRDHQQWGDEQFF.